Following are 26 T cell receptor beta chains from one sample sequenced in a study of T cell repertoires in cytomegalovirus infection. TCRdb reprocessed the reads via MiXCR and lists one record per CDR3 protein. The sample holds about 180,000 distinct CDR3 sequences, approximately 15% seen once. The sample taken for sequencing was PBMCs. These TCRs come from a human donor in good health (CMV status not recorded). Some clones in this sample may be carry-over from other donors' samples.

Many counts were recorded for this clonotype. This rearrangement joins TRBV28 to TRBJ2-1; tentatively, D is TRBD2 (6 bases). This CDR3 has 14 residues. V was shortened by 8 bases and J by 6 bases, with 17 bases between the two germline ends. Per germline, CDR1 MDHEN and CDR2 SYDVKM. CDR3 coding DNA: TGTGCCAGCTGGGAGGAGGCGGGGAGCAATGAGCAGTTCTTC. It is translated as CASWEEAGSNEQFF.

Many counts were recorded for this clonotype. This chain links TRBV7-9 with TRBJ2-3; D is undetermined. CDR3 length: 15 amino acids. V was clipped by 1 base and J by 0 bases, with 8 bases between them. The germline CDR1 and CDR2 sequences are SEHNR and FQNEAQ (reference sequence). Written as DNA, the CDR3 is TGTGCCAGCAGCTTAGTCAGCGTAAGCACAGATACGCAGTATTTT. It encodes CASSLVSVSTDTQYF.

Many counts were recorded for this clonotype. V is TRBV7-2 and J is TRBJ1-2; 7 bases align to TRBD1. CDR1 is SGHTA and CDR2 is FQGNSA in the germline V gene. The CDR3 runs to 14 residues. J gave up 3 bases and V 6 bases, and 7 bases lay outside the gene matches. CDR3 loop: CASRSGTADYGYTF. CDR3 bases: TGTGCCAGCAGATCCGGGACAGCCGACTATGGCTACACCTTC.

The chain carries TRBV19 and TRBJ2-7; 7 bases map to TRBD2. This CDR3 comprises 13 residues. Germline CDR1 reads LNHDA; CDR2 reads SQIVND (reference sequence). The J segment lost 4 bases and the V segment lost 9 bases, leaving 9 bases of the junction unmatched. Written as DNA, the CDR3 is TGTGCCAGCAGTGGGGAGGGGAAGTACGAGCAGTACTTC. Its translation: CASSGEGKYEQYF.

This rearrangement joins TRBV5-6 to TRBJ2-7; no clear D gene. This CDR3 has 14 residues. Germline V gene sequence: CDR1 SGHDT, CDR2 YYEEEE. With 1 base removed from V and 3 bases from J, the gap between germline ends came to 11 bases. The CDR3 region has the DNA TGTGCCAGCAGCTTGCCGGGCCTTAACTACGAGCAGTACTTC. Its protein is CASSLPGLNYEQYF.

This clonotype was detected many times. CDR3 in amino acids: CASSLSPGGSYEQYF. CDR3 in DNA: TGTGCCAGCAGCTTATCCCCGGGAGGGTCCTACGAGCAGTACTTC. The V call is TRBV7-2, the J call TRBJ2-7, with 8 bases lining up with TRBD2. Looked up from germline, CDR1 is SGHTA and CDR2 is FQGNSA. Unmatched junction bases numbered 4, after V lost 2 bases and J lost 1 base. The CDR3 is 15 residues long.

The J gene is TRBJ1-1, the V gene TRBV28; D unresolved. The CDR3 is 12 residues long. V was cut by 4 bases and J by 3 bases, with 6 bases left in between. The germline V gene has CDR1 MDHEN and CDR2 SYDVKM. The CDR3 DNA sequence: TGTGCCAGCAGTTCCGGGTACACTGAAGCTTTCTTT. Translated, it gives CASSSGYTEAFF.

This clonotype was seen at least ten times. This chain uses TRBV6-2 or TRBV6-3 with TRBJ1-5; TRBD1 matches at 7 bases. V shed 10 bases and J 2 bases; nucleotides not matched to a gene: 11. This CDR3 contains 15 residues. Germline V gene lookup returns CDR1 MNHEY and CDR2 SVGEGT. The CDR3 DNA is TGTGCCACCTCTTTACAGGGGTCGGGCAATCAGCCCCAGCATTTT. It translates to CATSLQGSGNQPQHF.

V gene TRBV5-6 combines with J gene TRBJ1-2; unclear D gene. The CDR3 contains 13 residues. Deletions cut 7 bases from V and 7 bases from J, with 17 bases between. Germline V gene data show CDR1 as SGHDT and CDR2 as YYEEEE. The CDR3 protein is CASRIQALGGYTF. CDR3 nucleotide sequence: TGTGCCAGCCGAATTCAGGCCCTCGGTGGCTACACCTTC.

This clonotype was observed a few times. This chain connects TRBV20-1 to TRBJ1-5; tentative D call: TRBD1 (6 bases). From germline, CDR1 is DFQATT and CDR2 SNEGSKA (reference sequence). With 1 base removed from V and 1 base from J, the gap between germline ends came to 14 bases. The CDR3 totals 16 residues. In nucleotides, the CDR3 is TGCAGTGCTAGAGCGACGTCCAGGGGCAGCAATCAGCCCCAGCATTTT. It is translated as CSARATSRGSNQPQHF.

This clonotype was detected many times. The genes are TRBV10-3 and TRBJ1-5; TRBD1 matches at 7 bases. Germline V gives CDR1 ENHRY, CDR2 SYGVKD. J gave up 4 bases and V 0 bases, and 3 bases lay outside the gene matches. The CDR3 is made up of 15 amino acids. The DNA for the CDR3 is TGTGCCATCAGTGAGTCGTCAGGGGGGAATCAGCCCCAGCATTTT. It is translated as CAISESSGGNQPQHF.

This clonotype has a count of ten or more. J is TRBJ2-1 and V is TRBV7-2; D remains ambiguous. Germline lookup yields CDR1 SGHTA and CDR2 FQGNSA. The CDR3 extends over 13 amino acids. The V end lost 2 bases, the J end lost 6 bases, and 8 bases lay between the germline ends. In nucleotides, the CDR3 is TGTGCCAGCAGCTTACGGGCGATCAATGAGCAGTTCTTC. Its translation: CASSLRAINEQFF.

This clonotype was seen a handful of times. This chain links TRBV4-1 with TRBJ1-2; D gene uncertain. The CDR3 length is 15 residues. V shed 1 base and J shed 1 base, with 10 bases lying between them. Germline V gives CDR1 MGHRA, CDR2 YSYEKL. CDR3 amino acids: CASSQATDFNYGYTF. CDR3 DNA: TGCGCCAGCAGCCAAGCGACGGACTTTAACTATGGCTACACCTTC.

This rearrangement joins TRBV2 to TRBJ1-1; D remains unclear. CDR3 length equals 11 residues. CDR1 is SNHLY, CDR2 FYNNEI, per germline. Trimming removed 7 bases at V and 5 bases at J, with 8 bases between. CDR3 bases: TGTGCCAGCATCCGTCGGACTGAAGCTTTCTTT. Protein: CASIRRTEAFF.

This clonotype was seen a few times. The V and J genes are TRBV20-1 and TRBJ2-5, with D perhaps matching TRBD2 (5 bases). Trimming took off 7 bases at V and 6 bases at J, with 15 bases between the two ends. Germline lookup yields CDR1 DFQATT and CDR2 SNEGSKA (reference sequence). The CDR3 is made up of 12 amino acids. The CDR3 spells CSVRGPEKTQYF. In DNA, the CDR3 is TGCAGTGTGAGAGGGCCGGAGAAGACCCAGTACTTC.

This clonotype was seen a few times. The V call is TRBV7-3, the J call TRBJ1-5, with 8 bases fitting TRBD1. V lost 4 bases and J lost 0; bases outside the gene matches: 14. Germline lookup yields CDR1 SGHTA and CDR2 FQGTGA. The CDR3 extends over 19 amino acids. The CDR3 here is CASSSDLRGRPYSNQPQHF. The CDR3 DNA reads TGTGCCAGCAGCTCCGACCTCAGGGGGCGACCATATAGCAATCAGCCCCAGCATTTT.

This clonotype was seen at least ten times. The genes are TRBV28 and TRBJ1-1; D remains ambiguous. This CDR3 has 12 residues. Germline V gene sequence: CDR1 MDHEN, CDR2 SYDVKM. V shed 5 bases and J shed 11 bases, with 15 bases lying between them. The CDR3 bases are TGTGCCAGCAGTATCCCCTTCACCGGGGCTTTCTTT. This encodes CASSIPFTGAFF.

On this clonotype: A junction end diverges from the germline sequence, so it may reflect a read error. V is TRBV28 and J is TRBJ1-5, with 7 bases identical to TRBD1. This CDR3 comprises 14 residues. Germline CDR1 MDHEN, CDR2 SYDVKM. CDR3 nucleotides: TGTGCCGGCAGACAGGGCGGGACAAATCAGCCCCAGCATTTT. Residues: CAGRQGGTNQPQHF.

This clonotype was observed a handful of times. This chain joins TRBV12-3 or TRBV12-4 and TRBJ1-2, with 8 bases aligning to TRBD1. The CDR3 runs 14 residues. After removal of 2 bases from V and 5 bases from J, the junction contained 4 bases not matched to a gene. CDR3 loop: CASSLQGARYGYTF. The CDR3 bases are TGTGCCAGCAGTTTACAGGGGGCGCGGTATGGCTACACCTTC.

Many counts were recorded for this clonotype. CDR3 nucleotide sequence: TGTGCCAGCGCCGGACTGGAACAAGAGACCCAGTACTTC. This gives the protein CASAGLEQETQYF. The chain is built from TRBV7-2 and TRBJ2-5, with D maybe TRBD2 (5 bases). The CDR3 has 13 residues. Trimming pared 8 bases from V and 2 bases from J, leaving 12 bases between. The germline CDR1 and CDR2 sequences are SGHTA and FQGNSA.

The chain uses TRBV27 and TRBJ2-7; TRBD2 might be the D (6 bases). Per germline, CDR1 MNHEY and CDR2 SMNVEV (reference sequence). The CDR3 is made up of 15 amino acids. Trimming shortened V by 4 bases and J by 4 bases, and 17 bases separated the two germline ends. CDR3 DNA: TGTGCCAGCAGTTCGGGGTCGGGAGCCCTTTACGAGCAGTACTTC. Translated, it gives CASSSGSGALYEQYF.

There are many counts of this clonotype. The chain uses TRBV11-2 and TRBJ2-5, with D possibly matching TRBD2 (6 bases). V gave up 0 bases and J gave up 5 bases, with 13 bases separating them. CDR3 length: 15 residues. In germline, CDR1 is SGHAT, CDR2 FQNNGV. CDR3 nucleotide sequence: TGTGCCAGCAGCTTAGATCGTGGACTAAGGGAGACCCAGTACTTC. Its translation is CASSLDRGLRETQYF.

This clonotype has ten or more counts. The V gene is TRBV7-9, the J gene TRBJ2-7, with 12 bases matching TRBD1. Germline loops: CDR1 SEHNR, CDR2 FQNEAQ (reference sequence). CDR3 length: 16 amino acids. The trim removed 5 bases at V and 0 bases at J, leaving 5 bases unmatched. The DNA for the CDR3 is TGTGCCAGCAGCCCTAGGGACAGGGGGCTCTCCTACGAGCAGTACTTC. Its protein product is CASSPRDRGLSYEQYF.

This clonotype was counted between two and nine times. This chain links TRBV20-1 with TRBJ1-6, with TRBD1 matching 9 bases. Germline-derived CDR1 and CDR2 are DFQATT and SNEGSKA (reference sequence). Trimming cost V 0 bases and J 9 bases; bases outside gene matches: 9. The CDR3 spans 16 residues. The CDR3 loop is CSARDLVGQGISPLHF. The CDR3 bases are TGCAGTGCTAGAGATTTGGTGGGACAGGGAATTTCACCCCTCCACTTT.

This clonotype was seen repeatedly, ten times or more. V and J are TRBV7-8 and TRBJ2-3; 9 nucleotides line up with TRBD2. In germline, CDR1 is SGHVS, CDR2 FQNEAQ. This CDR3 region has 18 residues. V lost 2 bases, J lost 0 bases, and 9 bases stayed unmatched. The CDR3 spells CASSLNGGGASSTDTQYF. CDR3 coding DNA: TGTGCCAGCAGCTTAAATGGCGGGGGGGCCTCGAGCACAGATACGCAGTATTTT.

The CDR3 reads CASSPRRPGTDTQYF. DNA of the CDR3: TGTGCCAGCAGTCCCCGACGGCCGGGTACAGATACGCAGTATTTT. V is TRBV12-3 or TRBV12-4 and J is TRBJ2-3; D uncertain. Trimming pared 5 bases from V and 3 bases from J, leaving 15 bases between. This CDR3 has 15 residues.